This T cell receptor (beta chain) came from a study of CD8+CD57+ T cells in acquired aplastic anemia. In the study overall: Sorted CD4+ and CD8+ cells yielded DNA averaging around 3 ug.

The CDR3 runs 16 residues. The germline V and J ends were trimmed by 5 bases and 4 bases, with 20 bases remaining between them. The germline V gene encodes CDR1 MNHNY and CDR2 SVGAGI (reference sequence). Genomic DNA, the template, was used for profiling of the TCR beta VDJ and CDR3. TCRdb used MiXCR to reprocess the reads, holding one entry per CDR3 protein. Counted here are 300,000 or so distinct CDR3 sequences, roughly 59% occurring once; the ten biggest clones make up roughly 1.2%. There are many counts of this clonotype. Patients picked for sequencing had shown CD8+CD57+ cell expansion detected by flow cytometry. A severe acquired aplastic anemia diagnosis applied to all patients.

This TCR was sampled from a human donor with aplastic anemia. Sample: sorted CD4+, CD8+, or CD8+CD57+ T cells (not recorded which) from PBMCs. The gene calls are TRBV6-6 and TRBJ2-5, with unresolved D. CDR3 sequence (DNA): TGTGCCAGCAGTCCCCCTACTACCTCCATCCCAGAGACCCAGTACTTC. Residues: CASSPPTTSIPETQYF.